The clone carrying this T cell receptor beta chain was seen a handful of times. The sample comes from a study of T cells in tuberculosis. Method: immunoSEQ multiplex PCR; TCRdb's copy keeps in-frame clones and lacks some. The profile shows tens of thousands of clones, under 90% of them singletons. Sorting used thawed, overnight-rested PBMC stained with anti-CD3, a viability dye and GMM-loaded CD1B tetramer. The CD1B tetramers carried C32 glucose monomycolate purified from Rhodococcus equi. The CDR3 is made up of 12 amino acids. Germline-derived CDR1 and CDR2 are SQVTM and ANQGSEA. Trimming cost V 5 bases and J 5 bases; bases outside gene matches: 3.

The sequence was collected from an adult woman with latent tuberculosis. The chain links TRBV29-1 to TRBJ2-5, with 9 bases aligning to TRBD2. Sequences were obtained from CD1b-GMM tetramer-negative cells sorted from PBMCs. CDR3 DNA: TGCAGCGTTAAGCGGGGGGCGGAGACCCAGTACTTC. Translation gives CSVKRGAETQYF.